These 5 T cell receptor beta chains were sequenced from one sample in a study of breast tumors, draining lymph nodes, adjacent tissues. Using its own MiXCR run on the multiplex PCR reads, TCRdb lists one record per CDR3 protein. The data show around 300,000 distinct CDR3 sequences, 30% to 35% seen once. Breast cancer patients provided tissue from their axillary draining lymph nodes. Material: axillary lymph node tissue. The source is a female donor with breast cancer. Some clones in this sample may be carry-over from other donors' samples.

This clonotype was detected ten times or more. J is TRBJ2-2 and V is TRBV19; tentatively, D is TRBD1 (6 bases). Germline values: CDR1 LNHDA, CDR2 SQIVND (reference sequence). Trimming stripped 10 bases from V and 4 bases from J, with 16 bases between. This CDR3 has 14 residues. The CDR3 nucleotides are TGTGCCACCATAATACAGGGATTCACCGGGGAGCTGTTTTTT. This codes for CATIIQGFTGELFF.

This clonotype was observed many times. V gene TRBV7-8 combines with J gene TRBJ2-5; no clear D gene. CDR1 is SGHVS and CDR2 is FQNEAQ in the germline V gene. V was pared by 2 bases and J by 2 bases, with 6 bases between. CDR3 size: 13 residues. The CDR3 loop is CASSLLGQETQYF. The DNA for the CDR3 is TGTGCCAGCAGCTTACTAGGGCAAGAGACCCAGTACTTC.

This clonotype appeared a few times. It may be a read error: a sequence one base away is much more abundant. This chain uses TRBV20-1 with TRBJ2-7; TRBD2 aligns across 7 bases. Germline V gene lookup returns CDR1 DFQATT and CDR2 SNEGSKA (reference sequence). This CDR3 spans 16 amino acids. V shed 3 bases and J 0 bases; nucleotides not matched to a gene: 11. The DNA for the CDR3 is TGCAGTGCTAGCCGGCTAGCGGTATTAACCTCCTACGAGCAGTACTTC. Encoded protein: CSASRLAVLTSYEQYF.

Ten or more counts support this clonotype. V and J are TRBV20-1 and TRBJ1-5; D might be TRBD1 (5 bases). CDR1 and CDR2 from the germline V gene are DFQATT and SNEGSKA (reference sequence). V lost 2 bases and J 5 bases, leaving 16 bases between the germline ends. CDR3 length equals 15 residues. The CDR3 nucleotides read TGCAGTGCTAGAACCGGGACCGGGATACATCAGCCCCAGCATTTT. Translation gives CSARTGTGIHQPQHF.

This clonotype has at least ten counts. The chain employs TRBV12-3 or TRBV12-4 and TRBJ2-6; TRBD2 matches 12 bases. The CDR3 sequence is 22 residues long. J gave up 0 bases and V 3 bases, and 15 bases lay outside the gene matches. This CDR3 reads CASSFRTSGIQLRDSGANVLTF. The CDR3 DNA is TGTGCCAGCAGTTTCAGGACTAGCGGGATTCAATTACGAGACTCTGGGGCCAACGTCCTGACTTTC.